The 11 T cell receptor beta chains in this list originate from one sample, sequenced in a study of blood T cell repertoires in COVID-19 (TCRdb year 2020). Libraries were made using the immunoSEQ multiplex PCR assay. Not all clones reach the TCRdb copy of this immuneACCESS table, which keeps in-frame sequences only. Checked studies attribute under half of the gap to unresolved V genes and leave the rest unexplained. For this sample there are fewer than 200,000 clones; roughly 70% appear just once. The top ten clones comprise 2.5% to 3% of the sample. Source material: peripheral blood. The receptor set was obtained from a woman at least 80 years old with acute or convalescent COVID-19.

This clone appeared many times. The CDR3 is CASSSLPGNTIYF. The CDR3 DNA reads as TGTGCCAGCAGCTCCCTCCCTGGAAACACCATATATTTT. V gene TRBV7-2 combines with J gene TRBJ1-3; D is uncertain. The germline V gene encodes CDR1 SGHTA and CDR2 FQGNSA. The CDR3 totals 13 residues. Trimming stripped 4 bases from V and 2 bases from J, with 6 bases between.

This clone was detected a few times. CDR3 sequence: CASSLGLVGDTQYF. In DNA, the CDR3 is TGTGCCAGCAGCCTTGGTTTAGTGGGCGATACGCAGTATTTT. J is TRBJ2-3 and V is TRBV11-3; D unclear. The CDR3 runs 14 residues. Germline CDR1 is SGHNT and CDR2 is YENEEA. V dropped 5 bases and J dropped 6 bases, with 15 bases sitting between them.

The chain combines TRBV19 with TRBJ2-5, with 8 bases lining up with TRBD2. Trimming cost V 3 bases and J 4 bases; bases outside gene matches: 7. From germline, CDR1 is LNHDA and CDR2 SQIVND (reference sequence). CDR3 length equals 15 residues. The CDR3 loop is CASSIGTRFAETQYF. For the CDR3, the DNA is TGTGCCAGTAGTATCGGGACTAGATTTGCAGAGACCCAGTACTTC.

The chain combines TRBV7-2 with TRBJ2-7; D is ambiguous. Per the germline V gene, CDR1 is SGHTA and CDR2 is FQGNSA. There are 13 residues in the CDR3. Deletions cut 5 bases from V and 4 bases from J, with 12 bases between. CDR3 protein: CASSTPIRYEQYF. CDR3 nucleotides: TGTGCCAGCAGCACGCCCATCAGATACGAGCAGTACTTC.

The chain joins TRBV24-1 to TRBJ2-2; a possible D gene is TRBD1 (6 bases). Germline V lookup: CDR1 KGHDR, CDR2 SFDVKD. This CDR3 comprises 15 residues. V lost 1 base to trimming and J lost 7 bases, with 12 bases between them. CDR3 sequence (DNA): TGTGCCACCAGTGATTTAAAGGGGGAGATCGGGGAGCTGTTTTTT. As protein: CATSDLKGEIGELFF.

This sequence joins TRBV5-1 and TRBJ1-2; no reliable D call. There are 15 residues in the CDR3. Trimming shortened V by 4 bases and J by 5 bases, and 18 bases separated the two germline ends. Looked up from germline, CDR1 is SGHRS and CDR2 is YFSETQ. CDR3 nucleotide sequence: TGCGCCAGCAGCCCCGCGGGTGGAGGAGGTTATGGCTACACCTTC. Its translation is CASSPAGGGGYGYTF.

The gene calls are TRBV7-2 and TRBJ1-5, with a weak D call TRBD1 (5 bases). Germline values: CDR1 SGHTA, CDR2 FQGNSA. This CDR3 contains 13 residues. Trimming took 5 bases from V and 4 from J, leaving 9 bases between them. The CDR3 loop reads CASSPRGNQPQHF. CDR3 DNA sequence: TGTGCCAGCAGCCCCCGGGGGAATCAGCCCCAGCATTTT.

This clone has more than one count but fewer than ten. The chain recombines TRBV11-3 with TRBJ2-3; 7 nucleotides match TRBD1. The germline V gene has CDR1 SGHNT and CDR2 YENEEA. This CDR3 is 14 amino acids long. Trimming removed 5 bases from V and 1 base from J; junction bases left unmatched: 3. The CDR3 protein is CASSPGQGTDTQYF. In nucleotides, the CDR3 is TGTGCCAGCAGCCCTGGACAGGGCACAGATACGCAGTATTTT. Based on the CDR3 plus reference TRBV11-3 and TRBJ2-3, the full variable domain is EAGVVQSPRYKIIEKKQPVAFWCNPISGHNTLYWYLQNLGQGPELLIRYENEEAVDDSQLPKDRFSAERLKGVDSTLKIQPAELGDSAVYLCASSPGQGTDTQYFGPGTRLTVL.

The table lists this clone with a few counts. This chain connects TRBV5-8 to TRBJ1-5, with D maybe TRBD1 (5 bases). CDR3 length: 16 amino acids. CDR1 is SGHTS and CDR2 is YDEGEE in the germline V gene. The germline V and J ends were trimmed by 0 bases and 7 bases, with 17 bases remaining between them. CDR3 DNA sequence: TGTGCCAGCAGCTTGGGGAGCGCGACAGACGTGCAGCCCCAGCATTTT. The encoded protein is CASSLGSATDVQPQHF.

A remark on this clone: In the same sample, other DNA sequences code for this CDR3. The chain recombines TRBV4-3 with TRBJ2-1; D is uncertain. CDR1 and CDR2 from the germline V gene are LGHNA and YSLEER. The ends were cut back, 4 bases at V and 0 bases at J, with 10 bases in the middle. There are 15 residues in the CDR3. The CDR3 DNA is TGCGCCAGCAGCCTGGGCTTGTCCTCCTACAATGAGCAGTTCTTC. Protein: CASSLGLSSYNEQFF.

This chain uses TRBV3-1 (or the pseudogene TRBV3-2) with TRBJ2-5; D perhaps matches TRBD1 (6 bases). V lost 4 bases, J lost 1 base, and 19 bases lay in between. The CDR3 runs to 17 residues. Germline-derived CDR1 and CDR2 are LGHDT and YNNKEL (reference sequence). CDR3 nucleotide sequence: TGTGCCAGCAGCCCACTTTTAGGACAGACTATCCAAGAGACCCAGTACTTC. Amino acids: CASSPLLGQTIQETQYF.